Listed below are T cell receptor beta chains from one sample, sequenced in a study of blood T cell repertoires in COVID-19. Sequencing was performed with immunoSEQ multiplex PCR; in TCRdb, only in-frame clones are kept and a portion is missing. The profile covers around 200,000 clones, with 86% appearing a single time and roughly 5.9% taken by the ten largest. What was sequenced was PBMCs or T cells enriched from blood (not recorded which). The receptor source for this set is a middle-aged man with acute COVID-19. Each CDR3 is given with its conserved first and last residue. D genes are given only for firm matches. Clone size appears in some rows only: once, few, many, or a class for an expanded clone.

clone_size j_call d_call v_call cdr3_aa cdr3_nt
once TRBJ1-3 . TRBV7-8 CASSLVQGTGGNTIYF TGTGCCAGCAGCTTAGTCCAGGGAACGGGCGGAAACACCATATATTTT
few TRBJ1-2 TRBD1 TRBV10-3 CAINSIQGASSGYTF TGTGCCATCAATTCCATACAGGGGGCGTCCTCCGGCTACACCTTC
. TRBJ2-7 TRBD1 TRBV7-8 CASGTGGNEQYF TGTGCCTCCGGGACAGGGGGCAACGAGCAGTACTTC
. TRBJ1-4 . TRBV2 CASSYLRAEEKLFF TGTGCCAGCTCCTACCTGAGGGCTGAAGAAAAACTGTTTTTT
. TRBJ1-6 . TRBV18 CASSPEGIRDGSPLHF TGTGCCAGCTCACCGGAAGGGATTCGGGATGGTTCACCCCTCCACTTT
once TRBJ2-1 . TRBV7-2 CASRFGGQSYNEQFF TGTGCCAGCAGGTTCGGAGGGCAGTCCTACAATGAGCAGTTCTTC
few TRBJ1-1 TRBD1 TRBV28 CASSPEDRASEAFF TGTGCCAGCAGTCCCGAGGACAGGGCATCCGAAGCTTTCTTT
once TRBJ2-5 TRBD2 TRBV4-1 CASSRLAGGGETQYF TGCGCCAGCAGCCGACTAGCGGGAGGTGGGGAGACCCAGTACTTC
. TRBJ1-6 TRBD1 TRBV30 CAWSSDRENSPLHF TGTGCCTGGAGCTCGGACAGGGAAAATTCACCCCTCCACTTT
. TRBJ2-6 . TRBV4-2 CASSPDGGSGANVLTF TGTGCCAGCAGCCCCGACGGGGGCTCTGGGGCCAACGTCCTGACTTTC
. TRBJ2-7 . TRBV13 CASSLTGYRYEQYF TGTGCCAGCAGCCTAACAGGGTATCGGTACGAGCAGTACTTC
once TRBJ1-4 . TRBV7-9 CASSRGAANEKLFF TGTGCCAGCAGCCGGGGTGCGGCTAATGAAAAACTGTTTTTT
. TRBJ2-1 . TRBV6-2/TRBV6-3 CASTPSADYNEQFF TGTGCCAGCACCCCGAGCGCAGATTACAATGAGCAGTTCTTC
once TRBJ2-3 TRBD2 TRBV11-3 CASSPGTSGEITDTQYF TGTGCCAGCAGCCCAGGGACTAGCGGGGAAATAACAGATACGCAGTATTTT
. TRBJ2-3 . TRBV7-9 CASSPPVSTDTQYF TGTGCCAGCAGCCCCCCCGTTAGCACAGATACGCAGTATTTT
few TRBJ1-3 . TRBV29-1 CSVRRTGNTIYF TGCAGCGTTAGGCGGACTGGAAACACCATATATTTT
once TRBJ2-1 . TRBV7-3 CASSLRTSGSLPGSYNEQFF TGTGCCAGCAGCTTAAGGACCTCGGGGAGTTTACCGGGCTCCTACAATGAGCAGTTCTTC
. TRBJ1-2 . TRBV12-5 CASGSPLTRVNYGYTF TGTGCTAGTGGTTCACCCCTCACCCGGGTTAACTATGGCTACACCTTC
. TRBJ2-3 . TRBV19 CASSIAGTSTDTQYF TGTGCCAGTAGTATAGCAGGGACTAGCACAGATACGCAGTATTTT
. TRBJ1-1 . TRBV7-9 CASSLSAAEAFF TGTGCCAGCAGCTTAAGCGCGGCTGAAGCTTTCTTT
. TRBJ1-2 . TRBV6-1 CASSEAPWKNRGRGYTF TGTGCCAGCAGTGAAGCGCCTTGGAAAAACCGCGGTAGGGGCTACACCTTC
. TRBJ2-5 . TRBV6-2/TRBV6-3 CASSNALTRLETQYF TGTGCCAGCAGTAACGCCCTGACTAGGTTGGAGACCCAGTACTTC
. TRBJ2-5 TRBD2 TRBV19 CASTGTSGDVETQYF TGTGCCAGTACCGGGACTAGCGGGGACGTAGAGACCCAGTACTTC
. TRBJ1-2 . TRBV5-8 CASSEEVNAGRYGYTF TGTGCCAGCAGCGAGGAGGTTAACGCAGGGAGGTATGGCTACACCTTC
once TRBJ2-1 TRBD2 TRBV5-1 CASSLGSLGGSRNEQFF TGCGCCAGCAGCTTGGGGTCTTTGGGCGGGAGTAGAAATGAGCAGTTCTTC